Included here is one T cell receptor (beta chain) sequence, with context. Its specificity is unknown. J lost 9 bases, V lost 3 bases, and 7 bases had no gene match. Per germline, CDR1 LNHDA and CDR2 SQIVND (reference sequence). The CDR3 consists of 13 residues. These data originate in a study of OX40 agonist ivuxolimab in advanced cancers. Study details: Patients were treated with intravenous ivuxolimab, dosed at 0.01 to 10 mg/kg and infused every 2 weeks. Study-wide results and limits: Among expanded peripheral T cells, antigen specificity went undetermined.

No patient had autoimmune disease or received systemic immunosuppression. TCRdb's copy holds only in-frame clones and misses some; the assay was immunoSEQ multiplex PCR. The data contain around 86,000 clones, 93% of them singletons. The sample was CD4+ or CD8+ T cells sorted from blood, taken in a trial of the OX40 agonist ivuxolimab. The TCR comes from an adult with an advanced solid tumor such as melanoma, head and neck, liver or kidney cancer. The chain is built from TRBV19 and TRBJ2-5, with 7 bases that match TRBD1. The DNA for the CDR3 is TGTGCCAGTAGTATCAGCACAGGGGTTGCCCAGTACTTC. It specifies CASSISTGVAQYF.